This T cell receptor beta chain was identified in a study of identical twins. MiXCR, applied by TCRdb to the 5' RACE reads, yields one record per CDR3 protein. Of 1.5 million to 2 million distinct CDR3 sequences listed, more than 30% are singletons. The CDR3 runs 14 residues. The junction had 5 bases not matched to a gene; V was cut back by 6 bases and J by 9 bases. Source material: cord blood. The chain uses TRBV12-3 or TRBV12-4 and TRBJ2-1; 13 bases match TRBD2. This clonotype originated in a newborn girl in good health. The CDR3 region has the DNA TGTGCCAGCAGGGGGACTAGCGGGATAGTTGAGCAGTTCTTC. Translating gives CASRGTSGIVEQFF.